A selection of T cell receptor beta chains follows, all from one sample in a study of T cell responses to AZD1222 COVID-19 vaccine. Generated by immunoSEQ multiplex PCR, the TCRdb table keeps only in-frame clones and is missing some. Here the sample spans some 130,000 clones, about nine tenths being singletons. Material: peripheral blood, obtained 28 days after the second AZD1222 dose. The receptors here all came from an adult who received the AZD1222 COVID-19 vaccine. Both conserved end residues are part of each CDR3. The D gene is left open where the match is weak. Not every row has a clone size; where given, it reads once, few, many or a size class.

v_gene,abundance,d_gene,j_gene,CDR3aa,CDR3nt
TRBV6-6,.,TRBD1,TRBJ2-1,CASSTPGTGYFNEQFF,TGTGCCAGCAGTACCCCCGGGACAGGGTATTTCAATGAGCAGTTCTTC
TRBV29-1,once,TRBD1,TRBJ1-2,CSVEAQGGGYTF,TGCAGCGTTGAAGCACAGGGGGGAGGCTACACCTTC
TRBV7-9,few,TRBD2,TRBJ2-5,CASSLDRFGTSGFQETQYF,TGTGCCAGCAGCTTAGACCGTTTCGGGACTAGCGGATTCCAAGAGACCCAGTACTTC
TRBV10-3,.,.,TRBJ1-6,CAISPEEGRNSPLHF,TGTGCCATCAGCCCGGAGGAGGGGCGGAATTCACCCCTCCACTTT
TRBV2,once,.,TRBJ1-1,CANNRDMNTEAFF,TGTGCCAACAACAGGGACATGAACACTGAAGCTTTCTTT
TRBV9,.,TRBD2,TRBJ2-1,CASSAGLAGGPSYNEQFF,TGTGCCAGCAGCGCGGGACTAGCGGGGGGGCCCTCCTACAATGAGCAGTTCTTC
TRBV5-1,.,.,TRBJ1-1,CASSLSGVTEAFF,TGCGCCAGCAGCTTGTCAGGGGTCACTGAAGCTTTCTTT
TRBV5-8,few,.,TRBJ2-1,CASSLSWYEQFF,TGTGCCAGCAGCTTGAGTTGGTATGAGCAGTTCTTC
TRBV30,.,.,TRBJ1-1,CAWSATFSTGASRDKAEAFF,TGTGCCTGGAGCGCCACCTTTTCCACGGGAGCAAGTCGAGACAAGGCTGAAGCTTTCTTT
TRBV7-9,.,.,TRBJ1-3,CASRGNSGNTIYF,TGTGCCAGCAGGGGCAACTCTGGAAACACCATATATTTT
TRBV5-8,.,TRBD1,TRBJ1-6,CASSFRAGTVVNSPLHF,TGTGCCAGCAGTTTCCGTGCCGGGACAGTAGTTAATTCACCCCTCCACTTT
TRBV4-1,.,.,TRBJ1-2,CASSSPTERDYGYTF,TGCGCCAGCAGCTCTCCGACGGAGAGAGACTATGGCTACACCTTC
TRBV6-5,.,.,TRBJ2-7,CASISPSEQYF,TGTGCCAGCATTTCCCCCTCCGAGCAGTACTTC
TRBV29-1,.,TRBD1,TRBJ1-2,CSVTRDRVYGYTF,TGCAGCGTGACCCGGGACAGGGTGTATGGCTACACCTTC
TRBV5-1,.,.,TRBJ1-6,CASSTGTSNSPLHF,TGCGCCAGCAGCACCGGGACAAGTAATTCACCCCTCCACTTT
TRBV5-1,.,TRBD2,TRBJ2-5,CASSLVAGAQETQYF,TGCGCCAGCAGCTTGGTGGCGGGAGCGCAAGAGACCCAGTACTTC
TRBV6-2/TRBV6-3,.,.,TRBJ1-5,CASSQGTVSNQPQHF,TGTGCCAGCAGTCAAGGGACGGTTAGCAATCAGCCCCAGCATTTT
TRBV19,.,.,TRBJ1-2,CASSYLTTGEGGYTF,TGTGCCAGTAGCTACCTAACAACGGGGGAAGGTGGCTACACCTTC
TRBV30,.,.,TRBJ2-5,CAWSRGSQETQYF,TGTGCCTGGAGTAGGGGAAGCCAAGAGACCCAGTACTTC
TRBV11-2,.,.,TRBJ2-3,CASSSTSPTDTQYF,TGTGCCAGCAGCTCCACGTCCCCGACAGATACGCAGTATTTT
TRBV4-2,.,TRBD2,TRBJ2-7,CASSQESDSGGAWSYEQYF,TGTGCCAGCAGCCAAGAATCTGACAGCGGGGGGGCCTGGTCCTACGAGCAGTACTTC
TRBV6-5,once,TRBD1,TRBJ1-5,CASSYSGRGLGTQHF,TGTGCCAGCAGTTACTCGGGCAGGGGGCTGGGGACCCAGCATTTT
TRBV12-3/TRBV12-4,.,TRBD2,TRBJ2-2,CASSLVAGGLFF,TGTGCCAGCAGTTTAGTAGCGGGGGGACTGTTTTTT
TRBV2,once,.,TRBJ2-7,CASSGGEAGGYGEQYF,TGTGCCAGCAGTGGGGGAGAGGCCGGAGGATACGGAGAGCAGTACTTC
TRBV19,.,.,TRBJ2-1,CASSLGFSFDEQFF,TGTGCCAGTAGCCTTGGTTTTAGTTTTGATGAGCAGTTCTTC
TRBV7-9,.,TRBD1,TRBJ1-2,CASSRTGDNGYTF,TGTGCCAGCAGCCGGACAGGAGATAATGGCTACACCTTC
TRBV15,.,.,TRBJ1-4,CATSTAVFEKLFF,TGTGCCACCAGCACTGCGGTGTTTGAAAAACTGTTTTTT
TRBV7-9,.,.,TRBJ2-7,CASSLATRGLYEQYF,TGTGCCAGCAGCTTAGCGACCCGGGGTCTGTACGAGCAGTACTTC
TRBV7-9,.,.,TRBJ2-3,CASSLAGGDTQYF,TGTGCCAGCAGCTTAGCAGGGGGGGATACGCAGTATTTT
TRBV18,.,.,TRBJ1-2,CASSPSGYVNYGYTF,TGTGCCAGCTCACCAAGCGGGTATGTGAACTATGGCTACACCTTC
TRBV3-1/TRBV3-2,.,TRBD2,TRBJ2-5,CASSQDGGGSETQYF,TGTGCCAGCAGCCAAGATGGCGGGGGGAGTGAGACCCAGTACTTC
TRBV6-5,.,TRBD1,TRBJ2-7,CASTGQGIYEQYF,TGTGCCAGCACAGGACAGGGGATCTACGAGCAGTACTTC
TRBV5-1,.,TRBD1,TRBJ2-3,CASHRDRGTDTQYF,TGCGCCAGCCACCGGGACAGGGGCACAGATACGCAGTATTTT
TRBV29-1,.,.,TRBJ2-7,CSADAGAGYEQYF,TGCAGCGCCGATGCGGGGGCTGGCTACGAGCAGTACTTC
TRBV4-1,.,.,TRBJ2-2,CASSHLGRNTGELFF,TGCGCCAGCAGCCACCTAGGACGTAACACCGGGGAGCTGTTTTTT
TRBV19,.,.,TRBJ2-6,CASSIGPTASGANVLTF,TGTGCCAGTAGTATAGGTCCCACGGCCTCTGGGGCCAACGTCCTGACTTTC
TRBV3-1/TRBV3-2,few,TRBD1,TRBJ1-1,CASSLRQGGEAFF,TGTGCCAGCAGCCTTCGACAGGGCGGTGAAGCTTTCTTT
TRBV5-5,.,TRBD2,TRBJ2-7,CASSLSSGVYEQYF,TGTGCCAGCAGCTTGTCTAGCGGGGTATACGAGCAGTACTTC
TRBV4-3,.,.,TRBJ2-5,CASSQDLEGWGTQYF,TGCGCCAGCAGCCAAGATCTCGAGGGTTGGGGGACCCAGTACTTC
TRBV5-3,.,.,TRBJ1-1,CAARGGEIEAFF,TGTGCCGCCCGGGGGGGTGAAATTGAAGCTTTCTTT
TRBV7-2,.,TRBD2,TRBJ2-2,CASSTGGLAGRFGELFF,TGTGCCAGCAGCACAGGGGGACTAGCGGGGAGGTTCGGGGAGCTGTTTTTT
TRBV3-1/TRBV3-2,.,.,TRBJ2-5,CASSLQETQYF,TGTGCCAGCAGCTTGCAGGAGACCCAGTACTTC
TRBV5-4,.,TRBD2,TRBJ2-7,CASSTGTMGSYEQYF,TGTGCCAGCAGCACTGGGACTATGGGCTCCTACGAGCAGTACTTC
TRBV6-5,once,TRBD1,TRBJ1-5,CASSSRTGQGNQPQHF,TGTGCCAGCAGTTCTAGGACAGGACAGGGGAATCAGCCCCAGCATTTT
TRBV2,.,.,TRBJ2-1,CASSNSVVGSFGSDEQFF,TGTGCCAGCAGTAATTCGGTGGTAGGCAGTTTCGGTTCCGATGAGCAGTTCTTC
TRBV5-4,few,TRBD2,TRBJ2-3,CAISRGGPSTDTQYF,TGTGCCATCAGTCGGGGGGGGCCAAGCACAGATACGCAGTATTTT
TRBV11-2,.,.,TRBJ1-2,CASSGTTQGPEYGYTF,TGTGCCAGCAGCGGTACTACTCAGGGGCCGGAGTATGGCTACACCTTC
TRBV5-1,.,.,TRBJ2-1,CASSLALATLLSSYNEQFF,TGCGCCAGCAGCTTGGCCCTAGCGACTCTACTCAGCTCCTACAATGAGCAGTTCTTC
TRBV3-1/TRBV3-2,.,.,TRBJ1-2,CASSQGEGRDYGYTF,TGTGCCAGCAGCCAAGGGGAGGGGCGGGACTATGGCTACACCTTC
TRBV7-3,.,.,TRBJ1-1,CASSLTLNTEAFF,TGTGCCAGCAGCTTAACTTTGAACACTGAAGCTTTCTTT
TRBV19,.,.,TRBJ2-7,CAQKGFISSYEQYF,TGTGCCCAAAAGGGATTTATAAGCTCCTACGAGCAGTACTTC
TRBV6-2/TRBV6-3,once,.,TRBJ2-2,CASSYSAQYNTGELFF,TGTGCCAGCAGTTACTCGGCACAGTACAACACCGGGGAGCTGTTTTTT
TRBV18,.,.,TRBJ1-2,CASSPLDDRHYGYTF,TGTGCCAGCTCACCACTCGACGACAGACACTATGGCTACACCTTC
TRBV12-5,.,TRBD2,TRBJ2-2,CASGTTSGGANTGELFF,TGTGCTAGTGGCACGACTAGCGGGGGGGCGAACACCGGGGAGCTGTTTTTT